This TCR beta chain emerged from a study of memory CD4+ T cells and cytomegalovirus serostatus. Overall study findings and caveats: Median bootstrapped AUC for CMV status was roughly 0.95 originally, about 0.9 US-trained. Suggested: most of the CMV-linked TCR signature lies in CD4+ memory cells.

Profiled with immunoSEQ multiplex PCR; TCRdb holds only in-frame clones, not every one. Among 45,000 to 70,000 clones listed, 82% were seen once. Trimming shortened V by 1 base and J by 1 base, and 7 bases separated the two germline ends. The CDR3 has 14 residues. Looked up from germline, CDR1 is SGHAT and CDR2 is FQNNGV. Single viable CD3+CD4+CD8-CD45RO+ cells were sorted as the memory CD4+ T cells. Worth noting for this clone: Its antigen is undetermined.

The TCR originated in an adult in good health and CMV-seronegative. Some clones in this sample may be carry-over from other donors' samples. The J gene is TRBJ1-2, the V gene TRBV11-2; D gene unclear. The sequenced material came from memory CD4+ T cells from blood. Here the CDR3 reads CASSLGQHNYGYTF. CDR3 nucleotides: TGTGCCAGCAGCTTAGGGCAGCATAACTATGGCTACACCTTC.